Listed below are T cell receptor beta chains from one sample, sequenced in a study of T-cell memory formation after mild COVID-19. MiXCR, applied by TCRdb to the 5' RACE reads, yields one record per CDR3 protein. The sample includes approximately 450,000 distinct CDR3 sequences, 15% to 20% seen only once; the top ten take more than 9%. The material sequenced was PBMCs or a T cell subset sorted from them (not recorded which). These receptors were taken from an adult woman who had mild COVID-19 (a few samples of this study predate the infection). Cell type and time point are not known. Both conserved end residues are part of each CDR3. A D gene is named only where the DNA matches it firmly. Clone size is shown for a subset of rows, as once, few, many or a class of expanded clone.

D	size	V	J	CDR3	DNA
TRBD1	few	TRBV6-5	TRBJ1-1	CAVRDRGPNTEAFF	TGTGCCGTCCGGGACAGGGGACCTAACACTGAAGCTTTCTTT
NA	NA	TRBV7-3	TRBJ2-7	CASSLGGLPNYEQYF	TGTGCCAGCAGCTTGGGGGGACTCCCTAATTACGAGCAGTACTTC
NA	NA	TRBV10-2	TRBJ2-3	CASSESNTQYF	TGCGCCAGCAGTGAAAGCAATACGCAGTATTTT
TRBD2	NA	TRBV27	TRBJ2-7	CASSLSASGLSYEQYF	TGTGCCAGCAGTTTATCGGCTAGCGGCCTGAGCTACGAGCAGTACTTC
NA	NA	TRBV6-1	TRBJ2-1	CASSAPVRGYLSYNEQFF	TGTGCCAGCAGTGCTCCCGTTAGGGGGTACTTATCCTACAATGAGCAGTTCTTC
NA	many	TRBV15	TRBJ2-1	CATSRDPGGADEQFF	TGTGCCACCAGCAGAGATCCAGGGGGGGCCGATGAGCAGTTCTTC
TRBD2	NA	TRBV7-2	TRBJ2-3	CASSSSGTRTDTQYF	TGTGCCAGCAGTTCTAGCGGGACGCGCACAGATACGCAGTATTTT
NA	NA	TRBV7-3	TRBJ2-5	CASSLSQVGRTEGTQYF	TGTGCCAGCAGCTTAAGTCAAGTGGGTCGGACCGAAGGGACCCAGTACTTC
NA	NA	TRBV6-1	TRBJ1-1	CATLGVLNTEAFF	TGTGCCACCCTAGGGGTGCTGAACACTGAAGCTTTCTTT
NA	NA	TRBV4-2	TRBJ2-7	CASSQVPGYSYEQYF	TGTGCCAGCAGCCAAGTTCCAGGGTACTCCTACGAGCAGTACTTC
NA	NA	TRBV19	TRBJ1-1	CASRRDSTNTEAFF	TGTGCCAGTAGGAGAGACAGTACCAACACTGAAGCTTTCTTT
TRBD1	few	TRBV6-1	TRBJ2-7	CASSWSLGTGIEQYF	TGTGCCAGCTCCTGGTCACTAGGGACAGGGATCGAGCAGTACTTC
NA	once	TRBV12-3/TRBV12-4	TRBJ1-6	CASSSVTGRSPLHF	TGTGCCAGCAGCTCCGTTACGGGACGGTCACCCCTCCACTTT
TRBD1	NA	TRBV28	TRBJ2-7	CASSSWTGKYEQYF	TGTGCCAGCAGTTCTTGGACAGGAAAGTACGAGCAGTACTTC